This note documents a single T cell receptor (beta chain) sequence. In the original workflow: It was from reference gene primer amplification that nucleated cell counts were estimated. Profiled with immunoSEQ multiplex PCR; TCRdb holds only in-frame clones, not every one. The DNA gave D and trimming, while V, J and clone size come from that table. Of roughly 46,000 clones listed, over 75% were seen once; the top ten hold 10% to 15%. The data originate from a study of blood T cell repertoires in COVID-19. Study-level background: Collection of acute and convalescent COVID-19 samples took place in the United States, Italy and Spain. Sources were T cells, B-cell-depleted T cells, or PBMCs; the material itself was cDNA or gDNA.

This CDR3 spans 15 amino acids. CDR1 SGHTA and CDR2 FQGTGA come from the germline V gene. V dropped 2 bases and J dropped 6; count of bases not matched to a gene: 9. J is TRBJ2-7 and V is TRBV7-3; 8 bases fit TRBD1. The specimen sequenced was peripheral blood. The TCR was taken from a human donor with active COVID-19. The donor label of this sample is uncertain. CDR3 nucleotides: TGTGCCAGCAGCTTATGGACAGGGCTTCCCTGCGAGCAGTACTTC. Its translation: CASSLWTGLPCEQYF.